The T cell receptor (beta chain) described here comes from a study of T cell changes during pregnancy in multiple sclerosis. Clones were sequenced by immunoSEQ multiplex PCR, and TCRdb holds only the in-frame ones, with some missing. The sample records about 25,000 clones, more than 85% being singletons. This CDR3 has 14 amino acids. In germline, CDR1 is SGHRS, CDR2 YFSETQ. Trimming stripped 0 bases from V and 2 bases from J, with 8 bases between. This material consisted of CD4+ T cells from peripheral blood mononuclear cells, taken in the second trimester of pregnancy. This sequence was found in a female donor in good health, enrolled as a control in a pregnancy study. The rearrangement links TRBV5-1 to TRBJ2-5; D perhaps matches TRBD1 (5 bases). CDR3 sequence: CASSLVPGQETQYF. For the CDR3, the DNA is TGCGCCAGCAGCTTGGTACCAGGGCAAGAGACCCAGTACTTC.